The 8 T cell receptor beta chains presented below share a single source sample, sequenced in a study of blood T cell repertoires in COVID-19. Sequenced by immunoSEQ multiplex PCR; TCRdb stores in-frame clones only, minus some. The sample shows more than 130,000 clones, approximately 87% of them seen only once. Specimen: peripheral blood. These receptors all come from a woman aged 40 to 50 with acute or convalescent COVID-19.

The chain combines TRBV5-4 with TRBJ1-2; D uncertain. V gave up 2 bases and J gave up 5 bases, with 13 bases separating them. CDR3 length: 14 residues. Germline CDR1 reads SGHNT; CDR2 reads YYREEE (reference sequence). CDR3 nucleotide sequence: TGTGCCAGCAGCTTCGAGGGTTGGAATTATGGCTACACCTTC. As protein: CASSFEGWNYGYTF. Using reference TRBV5-4 and TRBJ1-2 for the parts outside the CDR3, the full variable domain is ETGVTQSPTHLIKTRGQQVTLRCSSQSGHNTVSWYQQALGQGPQFIFQYYREEENGRGNFPPRFSGLQFPNYSSELNVNALELDDSALYLCASSFEGWNYGYTFGSGTRLTVV.

This chain connects TRBV2 to TRBJ2-3; TRBD1 aligns across 8 bases. The CDR3 covers 17 residues. The V gene's germline CDR1 is SNHLY and CDR2 FYNNEI. Trimming cost V 5 bases and J 1 base; bases outside gene matches: 11. The CDR3 DNA reads as TGTGCCAGCAGTACTAGGAGGGACAGGCCTGGCACAGATACGCAGTATTTT. Its translation is CASSTRRDRPGTDTQYF.

This clone was seen once. The chain combines TRBV10-3 with TRBJ2-7, with TRBD2 matching 8 bases. The junction had 6 bases not matched to a gene; V was cut back by 6 bases and J by 5 bases. Looked up from germline, CDR1 is ENHRY and CDR2 is SYGVKD. The CDR3 is made up of 13 amino acids. CDR3: CAISSSGSHEQYF. The DNA of the CDR3 is TGTGCCATCAGCTCCAGCGGGAGCCACGAGCAGTACTTC.

On this clone itself: The same CDR3 can be traced to other DNA sequences in this sample. This chain joins TRBV27 and TRBJ1-1, with D possibly being TRBD1 (6 bases). The germline CDR1 and CDR2 sequences are MNHEY and SMNVEV (reference sequence). The CDR3 has 14 amino acids. V was pared by 3 bases and J by 1 base, with 9 bases between. CDR3 in amino acids: CASSLNRANTEAFF. The DNA of the CDR3 is TGTGCCAGCAGTTTGAACAGGGCGAACACTGAAGCTTTCTTT.

The chain is built from TRBV2 and TRBJ1-4; possibly TRBD1 for D (6 bases). Germline-derived CDR1 and CDR2 are SNHLY and FYNNEI. V was trimmed by 6 bases and J by 4 bases, leaving 18 bases between them. The CDR3 has 16 amino acids. The CDR3 region is CASSTDRQAHNEKLFF. The CDR3 DNA reads as TGTGCCAGCAGCACGGATCGACAGGCCCATAATGAAAAACTGTTTTTT.

This clone was counted only a few times. This chain links TRBV7-2 with TRBJ2-1, with 14 bases lining up with TRBD2. With V trimmed by 5 bases and J by 2 bases, 5 bases remained unmatched. Germline CDR1 and CDR2: SGHTA and FQGNSA. The CDR3 covers 17 residues. This chain's CDR3 is CASSPRTSGRPYNEQFF. The CDR3 bases are TGTGCCAGCAGCCCACGGACTAGCGGGAGGCCCTACAATGAGCAGTTCTTC.

The chain combines TRBV7-9 with TRBJ2-6, with TRBD1 matching over 9 bases. Losses at the gene ends were 5 bases for V and 0 bases for J; bases not matched to a gene: 8. The V gene's germline CDR1 is SEHNR and CDR2 FQNEAQ (reference sequence). CDR3 length equals 18 residues. CDR3 amino acids: CASSGYRGPGSGANVLTF. The CDR3 nucleotides read TGTGCCAGCAGCGGCTACAGGGGGCCAGGCTCTGGGGCCAACGTCCTGACTTTC.

The chain recombines TRBV10-2 with TRBJ2-4; 8 bases agree with TRBD1. The trim removed 6 bases at V and 0 bases at J, leaving 1 base unmatched. CDR1 and CDR2 (germline): WSHSY, SAAADI. The CDR3 contains 14 residues. For the CDR3, the DNA is TGCGCCAGCAGGGACAGGGTAGCCAAAAACATTCAGTACTTC. Translated, it gives CASRDRVAKNIQYF.